One sample yielded the 10 T cell receptor beta chains listed below, sequenced in a study of shared clonotypes between healthy human individuals. Produced via immunoSEQ multiplex PCR; TCRdb's table is partial and in-frame only. This sample has 1,500,000 or so clones, with roughly 96% found just once. Sequenced material: naive CD4+ T cells sorted from blood. Described subset: CD45RA+ positively selected. The receptors were gathered from a man aged 30 to 39 in good health.

The J gene is TRBJ2-1, the V gene TRBV7-3; 14 positions agree with TRBD2. The CDR3 runs to 14 residues. Trimming cost V 4 bases and J 9 bases; bases outside gene matches: 2. Germline CDR1 is SGHTA and CDR2 is FQGTGA. The DNA for the CDR3 is TGTGCCAGCAGCTCGACTAGCGGGAGGGGTGAGCAGTTCTTC. It yields the protein CASSSTSGRGEQFF. The entire variable domain, with the rest obtained from reference TRBV7-3 and TRBJ2-1, is as follows: GAGVSQTPSNKVTEKGKYVELRCDPISGHTALYWYRQSLGQGPEFLIYFQGTGAADDSGLPNDRFFAVRPEGSVSTLKIQRTERGDSAVYLCASSSTSGRGEQFFGPGTRLTVL.

The chain employs TRBV9 and TRBJ1-1; 8 nucleotides agree with TRBD1. CDR3 length: 16 amino acids. The germline gives CDR1 SGDLS, CDR2 YYNGEE. Trimming cost V 4 bases and J 0 bases; bases outside gene matches: 8. Written as DNA, the CDR3 is TGTGCCAGCAGCTACGGGACAGGTAGAATGAACACTGAAGCTTTCTTT. Amino acid sequence: CASSYGTGRMNTEAFF.

This chain links TRBV15 with TRBJ2-1; tentative D call: TRBD2 (7 bases). The V end was cut by 4 bases, the J end by 12 bases, with 13 bases between. Germline loops: CDR1 LNHNV, CDR2 YYDKDF (reference sequence). The CDR3 extends over 12 amino acids. The chain's CDR3 is CATSNKGGVQFF. The CDR3 DNA is TGTGCCACCAGCAACAAAGGGGGGGTGCAGTTCTTC.

This clone was found once. The genes are TRBV5-1 and TRBJ2-3, with unresolved D. Trimming cost V 3 bases and J 0 bases, with 11 bases left between them. The CDR3 totals 15 residues. Per germline, CDR1 SGHRS and CDR2 YFSETQ. The CDR3 coding sequence is TGCGCCAGCAGCTCCTCTCTCCTTAGCACAGATACGCAGTATTTT. Translating it yields CASSSSLLSTDTQYF.

J is TRBJ2-5 and V is TRBV9; D remains ambiguous. CDR1 is SGDLS and CDR2 is YYNGEE in the germline V gene. The CDR3 loop spans 14 amino acids. V lost 4 bases, J lost 6 bases, and 16 bases lay in between. In nucleotides, the CDR3 is TGTGCCAGCAGCCCCACCCGGGCATCGAAGACCCAGTACTTC. This sequence encodes CASSPTRASKTQYF. Full variable domain (remainder filled in from reference TRBV9 and TRBJ2-5): DSGVTQTPKHLITATGQRVTLRCSPRSGDLSVYWYQQSLDQGLQFLIQYYNGEERAKGNILERFSAQQFPDLHSELNLSSLELGDSALYFCASSPTRASKTQYFGPGTRLLVL.

The chain carries TRBV6-1 and TRBJ1-3, with TRBD1 matching over 8 bases. Germline CDR1 reads MNHNS; CDR2 reads SASEGT. The CDR3 spans 14 residues. The ends lost 6 bases at V and 2 bases at J; junction bases unmatched: 3. In nucleotides, the CDR3 is TGTGCCAGCAGCGAGACAGGGGCTGGAAACACCATATATTTT. Protein product: CASSETGAGNTIYF.

The CDR3 nucleotides are TGCGCCAGCAGTCCCGCACATAGCGGGAGAGGAGAGACCCAGTACTTC. Its translation: CASSPAHSGRGETQYF. The chain links TRBV10-2 to TRBJ2-5; 9 bases agree with TRBD2. The CDR3 sequence is 16 residues long. V lost 5 bases to trimming and J lost 4 bases; unmatched junction nucleotides: 11. CDR1 and CDR2 from the germline V gene are WSHSY and SAAADI.

This chain joins TRBV18 and TRBJ2-2; D is unresolved. Trimming took off 0 bases at V and 0 bases at J, with 8 bases between the two ends. Germline CDR1 and CDR2: KGHSH and LQKENI. The CDR3 totals 16 residues. CDR3 in amino acids: CASSPPAHSNTGELFF. CDR3 bases: TGTGCCAGCTCACCACCGGCACACTCGAACACCGGGGAGCTGTTTTTT. Variable domain in full (rest from reference TRBV18 and TRBJ2-2): NAGVMQNPRHLVRRRGQEARLRCSPMKGHSHVYWYRQLPEEGLKFMVYLQKENIIDESGMPKERFSAEFPKEGPSILRIQQVVRGDSAAYFCASSPPAHSNTGELFFGEGSRLTVL.

This rearrangement joins TRBV7-8 to TRBJ2-7; 8 bases fit TRBD2. The CDR3 covers 13 residues. Looked up from germline, CDR1 is SGHVS and CDR2 is FQNEAQ. V gave up 5 bases and J gave up 2 bases; unmatched junction bases: 2. This CDR3 reads CASSRGGPYEQYF. The CDR3 DNA follows: TGTGCCAGCAGCCGGGGGGGCCCCTACGAGCAGTACTTC.

The chain has TRBV6-5 and TRBJ2-7; possibly TRBD1 for D (6 bases). V was cut by 5 bases and J by 1 base, with 12 bases left in between. The CDR3 length is 14 residues. Per the germline V gene, CDR1 is MNHEY and CDR2 is SVGAGI. The DNA of the CDR3 is TGTGCCAGCAGTCGGGACACCCTTTCCTACGAGCAGTACTTC. Amino acids: CASSRDTLSYEQYF.